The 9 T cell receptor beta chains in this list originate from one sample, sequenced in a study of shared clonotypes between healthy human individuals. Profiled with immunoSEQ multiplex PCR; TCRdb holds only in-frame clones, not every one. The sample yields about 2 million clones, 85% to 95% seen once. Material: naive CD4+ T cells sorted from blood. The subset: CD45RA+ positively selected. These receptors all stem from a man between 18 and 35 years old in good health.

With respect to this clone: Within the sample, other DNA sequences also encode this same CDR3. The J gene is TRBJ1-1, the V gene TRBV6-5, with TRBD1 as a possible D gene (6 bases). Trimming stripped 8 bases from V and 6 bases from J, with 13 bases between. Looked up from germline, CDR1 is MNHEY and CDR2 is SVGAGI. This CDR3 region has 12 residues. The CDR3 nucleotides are TGTGCCAGCTCCCGCGGACAGTCTGAAGCTTTCTTT. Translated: CASSRGQSEAFF.

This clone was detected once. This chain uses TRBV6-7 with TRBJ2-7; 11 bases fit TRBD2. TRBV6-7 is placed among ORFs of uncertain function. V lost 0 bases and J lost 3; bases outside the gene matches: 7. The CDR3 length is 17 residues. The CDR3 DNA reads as TGTGCCAGCAGTTACTCTAAACTAGCGGGAGAGAACTACGAGCAGTACTTC. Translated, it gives CASSYSKLAGENYEQYF.

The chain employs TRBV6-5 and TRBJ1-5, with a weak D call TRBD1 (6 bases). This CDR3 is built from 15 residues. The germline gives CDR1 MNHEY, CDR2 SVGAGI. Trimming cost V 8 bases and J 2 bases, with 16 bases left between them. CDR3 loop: CASSLGGGGNQPQHF. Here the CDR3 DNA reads TGTGCCAGCTCCCTGGGGGGCGGGGGCAATCAGCCCCAGCATTTT.

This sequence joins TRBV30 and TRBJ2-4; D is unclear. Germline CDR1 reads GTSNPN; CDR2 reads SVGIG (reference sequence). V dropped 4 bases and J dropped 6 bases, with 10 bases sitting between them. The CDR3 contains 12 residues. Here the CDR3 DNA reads TGTGCCTGGACCGGGTCGGGAAACATTCAGTACTTC. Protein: CAWTGSGNIQYF.

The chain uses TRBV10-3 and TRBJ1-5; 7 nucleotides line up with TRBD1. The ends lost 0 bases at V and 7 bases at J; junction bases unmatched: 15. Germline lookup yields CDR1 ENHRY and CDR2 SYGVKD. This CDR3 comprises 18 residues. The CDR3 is CAISESPTGAPGDQPQHF. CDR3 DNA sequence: TGTGCCATCAGTGAGTCGCCAACAGGGGCCCCCGGTGACCAGCCCCAGCATTTT.

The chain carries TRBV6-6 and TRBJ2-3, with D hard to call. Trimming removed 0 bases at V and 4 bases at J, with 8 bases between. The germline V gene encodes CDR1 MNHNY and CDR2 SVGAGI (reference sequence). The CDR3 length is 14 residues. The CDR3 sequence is CASSYSKVADTQYF. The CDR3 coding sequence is TGTGCCAGCAGTTACTCGAAGGTGGCAGATACGCAGTATTTT.

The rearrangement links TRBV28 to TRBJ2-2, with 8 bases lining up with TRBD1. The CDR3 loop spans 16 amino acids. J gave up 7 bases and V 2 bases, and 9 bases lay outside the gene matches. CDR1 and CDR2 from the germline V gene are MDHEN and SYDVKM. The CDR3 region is CASSLVAGGAFGELFF. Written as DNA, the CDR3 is TGTGCCAGCAGTTTAGTGGCAGGGGGCGCTTTCGGGGAGCTGTTTTTT.

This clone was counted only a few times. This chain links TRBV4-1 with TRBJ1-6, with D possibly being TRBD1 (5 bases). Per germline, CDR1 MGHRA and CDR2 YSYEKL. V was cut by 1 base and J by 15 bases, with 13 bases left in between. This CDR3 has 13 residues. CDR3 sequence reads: CASSQAQGVGLHF. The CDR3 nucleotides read TGCGCCAGCAGCCAAGCCCAAGGGGTCGGCCTCCACTTT.

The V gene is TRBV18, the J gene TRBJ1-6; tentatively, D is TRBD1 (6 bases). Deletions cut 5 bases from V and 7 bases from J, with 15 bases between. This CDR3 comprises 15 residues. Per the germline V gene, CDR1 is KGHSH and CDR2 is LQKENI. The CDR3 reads CASSSGVSGNSPLHF. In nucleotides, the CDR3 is TGTGCCAGCTCATCAGGGGTTTCGGGGAATTCACCCCTCCACTTT.